This T cell receptor (beta chain) was sequenced for a study of shared clonotypes between healthy human individuals. A word on this clone: The antigen is unknown. The sample carries other DNA sequences with the same CDR3.

As handled by the study authors: ImmunoSEQ output lacked quality scores and full-length reads, limiting matched filtering. Only in-frame clones appear in the TCRdb table, and some are missing; sequencing was by immunoSEQ multiplex PCR. V and J calls and clone size come straight from that table; D and trimming were deduced from the DNA. The sample has about 1 million clones, around 74% seen once. Study-level findings and limits: The genetic and exposure-history diversity represented was limited by few donors.

Trimming stripped 2 bases from V and 0 bases from J, with 10 bases between. The CDR3 loop spans 15 amino acids. CDR1 SEHNR and CDR2 FQNEAQ come from the germline V gene (reference sequence). This TCR was recovered from a man between 18 and 35 years old in good health. Sequencing was performed on memory CD4+ T cells sorted from blood. The subset here: CD45RA-negative fraction. The V and J genes are TRBV7-9 and TRBJ2-5; D unclear. CDR3 sequence: CASSLRLANQETQYF. The DNA of the CDR3 is TGTGCCAGCAGCTTAAGACTGGCCAACCAAGAGACCCAGTACTTC.